Shown below are 31 T cell receptor beta chains from a single sample sequenced in a study of blood T cell repertoires in COVID-19 (dated by TCRdb to 2020 to 2022). The method behind the library was the immunoSEQ multiplex PCR assay. Drawn from immuneACCESS, this table holds only the in-frame rearrangements with V and J called that TCRdb kept. Clones are partly lost; checked studies trace under half to an unresolved V gene and leave the rest unexplained. The sample table lists over 45,000 clones, around 83% of them with a count of one. 7.4% of the sample is in the top ten clones. Sequencing was done on a sample of peripheral blood. These receptors were taken from a man aged 55 to 70 with active COVID-19.

This clone was counted a single time. V is TRBV30 and J is TRBJ1-1; 8 nucleotides agree with TRBD1. From germline, CDR1 is GTSNPN and CDR2 SVGIG (reference sequence). After removal of 5 bases from V and 1 base from J, the junction contained 9 bases not matched to a gene. This CDR3 has 15 amino acids. The CDR3 is CAWGWAGTGNTEAFF. The CDR3 nucleotides read TGTGCCTGGGGTTGGGCCGGGACAGGGAACACTGAAGCTTTCTTT.

This chain links TRBV9 with TRBJ2-3, with TRBD1 identical over 10 bases. This CDR3 has 18 amino acids. The V gene end was trimmed by 0 bases and the J gene end by 5 bases; junction bases not matched to a gene: 12. The germline V gene encodes CDR1 SGDLS and CDR2 YYNGEE. The CDR3 DNA is TGTGCCAGCAGCGTAGCCCTAAGACAGGGGGCAGGTGAAGATACGCAGTATTTT. As protein: CASSVALRQGAGEDTQYF.

This clone was picked up one time. The chain joins TRBV6-5 to TRBJ2-2, with D perhaps TRBD2 (7 bases). The V gene lost 8 bases and the J gene lost 4 bases, with 14 bases spanning the gap. This CDR3 is 14 amino acids long. Germline CDR1 reads MNHEY; CDR2 reads SVGAGI. The CDR3 nucleotides are TGTGCCAGCGGGGGGGGGCCAAGCACCGGGGAGCTGTTTTTT. It specifies CASGGGPSTGELFF.

J is TRBJ2-3 and V is TRBV7-3; D is perhaps TRBD1 (6 bases). The length of the CDR3 is 15 residues. V shed 4 bases and J shed 1 base, with 12 bases lying between them. The V gene's germline CDR1 is SGHTA and CDR2 FQGTGA. The CDR3 loop reads CASSSAPGGTDTQYF. In DNA, the CDR3 is TGTGCCAGCAGCTCAGCCCCAGGGGGCACAGATACGCAGTATTTT.

The DNA of the CDR3 is TGCGCCAGCAGCCAAACAGGGTCCTCTAACTATGGCTACACCTTC. Translation: CASSQTGSSNYGYTF. The V call is TRBV5-1, the J call TRBJ1-2; D possibly corresponds to TRBD1 (6 bases). The V gene's germline CDR1 is SGHRS and CDR2 YFSETQ. The CDR3 extends over 15 amino acids. V shed 4 bases and J shed 0 bases, with 13 bases lying between them.

The CDR3 sequence is CASSAPGGSGGPLEQYF. CDR3 DNA: TGTGCCAGCAGTGCCCCCGGGGGAAGCGGGGGTCCCCTCGAGCAGTACTTC. J is TRBJ2-7 and V is TRBV2; 8 nucleotides agree with TRBD2. Germline assignment: CDR1 SNHLY and CDR2 FYNNEI. V was pared by 4 bases and J by 6 bases, with 17 bases of the junction left unmatched. The CDR3 contains 17 residues. The variable domain in full, completed from reference TRBV2 and TRBJ2-7, reads EPEVTQTPSHQVTQMGQEVILRCVPISNHLYFYWYRQILGQKVEFLVSFYNNEISEKSEIFDDQFSVERPDGSNFTLKIRSTKLEDSAMYFCASSAPGGSGGPLEQYFGPGTRLTVT.

This chain links TRBV12-3 or TRBV12-4 with TRBJ2-7; TRBD2 matches at 12 bases. V shed 6 bases and J 10 bases; nucleotides not matched to a gene: 7. CDR3 length equals 13 residues. The CDR3 loop is CASSLTSGGGQYF. The CDR3 region has the DNA TGTGCCAGCAGCTTGACTAGCGGGGGTGGCCAGTACTTC.

The rearrangement links TRBV7-6 to TRBJ2-7; 11 bases are shared with TRBD1. Germline V gene sequence: CDR1 SGHVS, CDR2 FNYEAQ. Germline trimming cut 5 bases from V and 0 bases from J; bases unmatched to any gene: 3. This CDR3 region has 15 residues. CDR3 loop: CASSPGTGGSYEQYF. DNA for the CDR3: TGTGCCAGCAGCCCCGGGACAGGGGGCTCCTACGAGCAGTACTTC.

The chain is built from TRBV3-1 (or the pseudogene TRBV3-2) and TRBJ2-1; 10 bases are shared with TRBD2. CDR3 length equals 15 residues. Germline V lookup: CDR1 LGHDT, CDR2 YNNKEL (reference sequence). Unmatched junction bases numbered 0, after V lost 1 base and J lost 3 bases. CDR3 sequence reads: CASSQGLAGYNEQFF. CDR3 sequence (DNA): TGTGCCAGCAGCCAAGGACTAGCGGGCTACAATGAGCAGTTCTTC.

The rearrangement joins TRBV5-5 to TRBJ2-7; tentatively, D is TRBD1 (6 bases). Germline CDR1 is SGHKS and CDR2 is YYEKEE (reference sequence). Trimming removed 2 bases at V and 3 bases at J, with 12 bases between. There are 14 residues in the CDR3. CDR3 bases: TGTGCCAGCAGCTTAGGACAGAACAGCTACGAGCAGTACTTC. Translation gives CASSLGQNSYEQYF.

V is TRBV5-1 and J is TRBJ2-5, with 11 positions matching TRBD2. The CDR3 has 17 amino acids. The germline V gene encodes CDR1 SGHRS and CDR2 YFSETQ. The J segment lost 1 base and the V segment lost 0 bases, leaving 5 bases of the junction unmatched. Written as DNA, the CDR3 is TGCGCCAGCAGCTTGGGGAACCTAGCGGGGGGCCAAGAGACCCAGTACTTC. Translated: CASSLGNLAGGQETQYF. The full variable domain, its missing parts supplied by reference TRBV5-1 and TRBJ2-5, is KAGVTQTPRYLIKTRGQQVTLSCSPISGHRSVSWYQQTPGQGLQFLFEYFSETQRNKGNFPGRFSGRQFSNSRSEMNVSTLELGDSALYLCASSLGNLAGGQETQYFGPGTRLLVL.

This clone is termed medium-sized. The chain joins TRBV15 to TRBJ2-7, with TRBD1 identical over 7 bases. Trimming cost V 1 base and J 6 bases; bases outside gene matches: 6. Germline lookup yields CDR1 LNHNV and CDR2 YYDKDF (reference sequence). The CDR3 is 14 residues long. The CDR3 nucleotides are TGTGCCACCAGCAGAGGGGGACAGCGAACCGAGCAGTACTTC. It is translated as CATSRGGQRTEQYF.

This sequence joins TRBV28 and TRBJ1-5; unclear D gene. From germline, CDR1 is MDHEN and CDR2 SYDVKM. V lost 6 bases and J lost 2, with 11 bases in between. This CDR3 contains 14 residues. The CDR3 region is CASSRRWGNQPQHF. The CDR3 nucleotides read TGTGCCAGCAGCCGGAGGTGGGGCAATCAGCCCCAGCATTTT.

The V and J genes are TRBV9 and TRBJ2-7; 11 bases align to TRBD1. In germline, CDR1 is SGDLS, CDR2 YYNGEE. The V and J ends lost 3 bases and 0 bases, in that order; junction bases with no gene match: 26. The CDR3 extends over 23 amino acids. The CDR3, as DNA: TGTGCCAGCAGCGGCCCCCGGACAGGGGGCGACTTTAGGGGGGAAGGGTTCTCCTACGAGCAGTACTTC. Protein: CASSGPRTGGDFRGEGFSYEQYF.

The chain combines TRBV7-2 with TRBJ1-4; possible D gene TRBD1, 5 bases. The CDR3 is 16 residues long. Trimming stripped 5 bases from V and 4 bases from J, with 17 bases between. Germline V gene sequence: CDR1 SGHTA, CDR2 FQGNSA. CDR3 bases: TGTGCCAGCAGCCTACGGGGGTTTACGAGTAATGAAAAACTGTTTTTT. Its translation is CASSLRGFTSNEKLFF. Complete variable domain (other parts from reference TRBV7-2 and TRBJ1-4): GAGVSQSPSNKVTEKGKDVELRCDPISGHTALYWYRQSLGQGLEFLIYFQGNSAPDKSGLPSDRFSAERTGGSVSTLTIQRTQQEDSAVYLCASSLRGFTSNEKLFFGSGTQLSVL.

The chain recombines TRBV14 with TRBJ2-1, with D hard to call. The CDR3 loop spans 13 amino acids. Trimming pared 2 bases from V and 4 bases from J, leaving 6 bases between. Germline CDR1 SGHDN, CDR2 FVKESK. The CDR3 DNA reads TGTGCCAGCAGCCAACTAAGATACAATGAGCAGTTCTTC. This translates into CASSQLRYNEQFF.

This rearrangement joins TRBV4-2 to TRBJ2-3, with D possibly TRBD1 on 5 matching bases. Germline-derived CDR1 and CDR2 are LGHNA and YNFKEQ. V was clipped by 1 base and J by 0 bases, with 11 bases between them. The CDR3 contains 16 residues. The CDR3 nucleotides read TGTGCCAGCAGCCAAGGCCTCAGGGTCAGCACAGATACGCAGTATTTT. Its translation is CASSQGLRVSTDTQYF.

The chain is built from TRBV9 and TRBJ2-1, with TRBD2 matching 7 bases. Germline CDR1 reads SGDLS; CDR2 reads YYNGEE. The ends lost 0 bases at V and 7 bases at J; junction bases unmatched: 4. The CDR3 covers 14 residues. The CDR3: CASSVAGGQNEQFF. The CDR3 nucleotides read TGTGCCAGCAGCGTAGCGGGAGGTCAAAATGAGCAGTTCTTC. Filled out from reference TRBV9 and TRBJ2-1, the complete variable domain reads DSGVTQTPKHLITATGQRVTLRCSPRSGDLSVYWYQQSLDQGLQFLIQYYNGEERAKGNILERFSAQQFPDLHSELNLSSLELGDSALYFCASSVAGGQNEQFFGPGTRLTVL.

This rearrangement joins TRBV11-2 to TRBJ2-1, with 12 bases aligning to TRBD2. Trimming cost V 1 base and J 7 bases; bases outside gene matches: 2. This CDR3 comprises 15 residues. Germline V gene data show CDR1 as SGHAT and CDR2 as FQNNGV. The CDR3 DNA sequence: TGTGCCAGCAGCTTAGTGACTAGCGGGAGAAATGAGCAGTTCTTC. Its protein is CASSLVTSGRNEQFF.

The table lists this clone with a few counts. This chain joins TRBV7-9 and TRBJ2-1; 7 nucleotides match TRBD2. This CDR3 has 12 residues. V shed 5 bases and J 11 bases; nucleotides not matched to a gene: 6. Germline values: CDR1 SEHNR, CDR2 FQNEAQ (reference sequence). This CDR3 reads CASSRAGTKQFF. As DNA, the CDR3 is TGTGCCAGCAGCAGGGCGGGGACTAAGCAGTTCTTC.

V gene TRBV14 combines with J gene TRBJ2-1; 10 nucleotides align to TRBD2. This CDR3 has 17 amino acids. CDR1 is SGHDN, CDR2 FVKESK, per germline. Trimming took 2 bases from V and 1 from J; bases not matched to a gene: 5. DNA for the CDR3: TGTGCCAGCAGCCAACTAGCGGGGGTGACATCCTACAATGAGCAGTTCTTC. Its protein product is CASSQLAGVTSYNEQFF.

This chain links TRBV13 with TRBJ2-7; D is perhaps TRBD1 (6 bases). The CDR3 has 16 amino acids. V lost 3 bases and J 2 bases, leaving 17 bases between the germline ends. The germline V gene has CDR1 PRHDT and CDR2 FYEKMQ (reference sequence). The CDR3 sequence is CASSFSGHLDTYEQYF. DNA of the CDR3: TGTGCCAGCAGCTTCTCGGGACACCTAGATACCTACGAGCAGTACTTC. Looking up the rest from reference TRBV13 and TRBJ2-7 gives the full variable domain: AAGVIQSPRHLIKEKRETATLKCYPIPRHDTVYWYQQGPGQDPQFLISFYEKMQSDKGSIPDRFSAQQFSDYHSELNMSSLELGDSALYFCASSFSGHLDTYEQYFGPGTRLTVT.

This chain links TRBV27 with TRBJ2-2; 9 nucleotides line up with TRBD2. The CDR3 is made up of 15 amino acids. Trimming took 1 base from V and 5 from J; bases not matched to a gene: 2. From germline, CDR1 is MNHEY and CDR2 SMNVEV (reference sequence). The CDR3 nucleotides read TGTGCCAGCAGTTTATTGCGGGAGGGAACCGGGGAGCTGTTTTTT. Its translation: CASSLLREGTGELFF.

The chain links TRBV18 to TRBJ2-7; 7 nucleotides line up with TRBD1. V lost 4 bases and J lost 6; bases outside the gene matches: 6. CDR3 length: 13 amino acids. In germline, CDR1 is KGHSH, CDR2 LQKENI. The CDR3 here is CASSLDGTVEQYF. The CDR3 DNA follows: TGTGCCAGCTCACTAGATGGGACAGTCGAGCAGTACTTC. Full variable domain (remainder filled in from reference TRBV18 and TRBJ2-7): NAGVMQNPRHLVRRRGQEARLRCSPMKGHSHVYWYRQLPEEGLKFMVYLQKENIIDESGMPKERFSAEFPKEGPSILRIQQVVRGDSAAYFCASSLDGTVEQYFGPGTRLTVT.

This chain uses TRBV19 with TRBJ1-1, with TRBD1 matching over 8 bases. Trimming took 6 bases from V and 0 from J; bases not matched to a gene: 6. In germline, CDR1 is LNHDA, CDR2 SQIVND (reference sequence). The CDR3 loop spans 15 amino acids. CDR3 bases: TGTGCCAGTAGGGCAGGGGGCTACATGAACACTGAAGCTTTCTTT. As protein: CASRAGGYMNTEAFF. The full variable domain, in which reference TRBV19 and TRBJ1-1 provide the parts outside the CDR3, is DGGITQSPKYLFRKEGQNVTLSCEQNLNHDAMYWYRQDPGQGLRLIYYSQIVNDFQKGDIAEGYSVSREKKESFPLTVTSAQKNPTAFYLCASRAGGYMNTEAFFGQGTRLTVV.

The genes are TRBV4-1 and TRBJ1-2, with 8 bases that match TRBD1. Germline CDR1 is MGHRA and CDR2 is YSYEKL. The CDR3 consists of 16 residues. V lost 1 base to trimming and J lost 0 bases; unmatched junction nucleotides: 4. CDR3 loop: CASSQAGTGSNYGYTF. The CDR3 DNA follows: TGCGCCAGCAGCCAAGCCGGGACAGGATCTAACTATGGCTACACCTTC.

V and J are TRBV28 and TRBJ2-5; 10 nucleotides align to TRBD1. V lost 1 base, J lost 3 bases, and 2 bases stayed unmatched. Germline V gene sequence: CDR1 MDHEN, CDR2 SYDVKM. There are 15 residues in the CDR3. The CDR3 DNA reads TGTGCCAGCAGTTTATCAGGGACAGGGGAAGAGACCCAGTACTTC. This encodes CASSLSGTGEETQYF.

V gene TRBV6-5 combines with J gene TRBJ1-2; a weak D match, TRBD1 (5 bases). This CDR3 has 13 residues. Looked up from germline, CDR1 is MNHEY and CDR2 is SVGAGI. Trimming took 6 bases from V and 7 from J, leaving 15 bases between them. CDR3 in DNA: TGTGCCAGCAGGCGCGGTGGGGCTTTTGGCTACACCTTC. The encoded protein is CASRRGGAFGYTF.

The V gene is TRBV12-3 or TRBV12-4, the J gene TRBJ1-2, with 8 nucleotides matching TRBD1. This CDR3 region has 13 residues. The junction had 0 bases not matched to a gene; V was cut back by 3 bases and J by 3 bases. CDR3: CASSLTGDYGYTF. The CDR3 coding sequence is TGTGCCAGCAGTTTGACAGGGGACTATGGCTACACCTTC.

The V gene is TRBV4-3, the J gene TRBJ2-7; a possible D gene is TRBD2 (5 bases). There are 14 residues in the CDR3. Per the germline V gene, CDR1 is LGHNA and CDR2 is YSLEER. With 3 bases removed from V and 7 bases from J, the gap between germline ends came to 16 bases. Here the CDR3 reads CASSQETAAREQYF. The DNA of the CDR3 is TGCGCCAGCAGCCAGGAAACAGCGGCTCGGGAGCAGTACTTC.

The V call is TRBV19, the J call TRBJ2-1, with 7 nucleotides matching TRBD2. V gave up 4 bases and J gave up 14 bases; unmatched junction bases: 11. Germline-derived CDR1 and CDR2 are LNHDA and SQIVND (reference sequence). The CDR3 sequence is 13 residues long. CDR3 protein: CASSTRGVAPEFF. CDR3 DNA: TGTGCCAGTAGTACCCGGGGGGTTGCACCCGAGTTCTTC.